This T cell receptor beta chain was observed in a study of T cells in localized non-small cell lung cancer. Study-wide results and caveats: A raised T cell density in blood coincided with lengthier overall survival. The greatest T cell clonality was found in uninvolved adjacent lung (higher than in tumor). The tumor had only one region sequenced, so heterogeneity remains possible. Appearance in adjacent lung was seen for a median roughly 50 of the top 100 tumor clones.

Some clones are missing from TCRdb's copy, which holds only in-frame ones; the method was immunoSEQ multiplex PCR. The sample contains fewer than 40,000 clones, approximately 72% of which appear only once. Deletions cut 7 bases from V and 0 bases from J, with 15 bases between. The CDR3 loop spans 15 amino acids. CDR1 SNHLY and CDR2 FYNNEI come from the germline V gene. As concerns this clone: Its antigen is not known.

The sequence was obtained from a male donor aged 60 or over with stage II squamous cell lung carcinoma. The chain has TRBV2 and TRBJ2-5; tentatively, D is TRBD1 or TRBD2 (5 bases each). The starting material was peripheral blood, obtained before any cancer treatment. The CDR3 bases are TGTGCCAGCAATCGGGACCTTAAGAACCAAGAGACCCAGTACTTC. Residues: CASNRDLKNQETQYF.